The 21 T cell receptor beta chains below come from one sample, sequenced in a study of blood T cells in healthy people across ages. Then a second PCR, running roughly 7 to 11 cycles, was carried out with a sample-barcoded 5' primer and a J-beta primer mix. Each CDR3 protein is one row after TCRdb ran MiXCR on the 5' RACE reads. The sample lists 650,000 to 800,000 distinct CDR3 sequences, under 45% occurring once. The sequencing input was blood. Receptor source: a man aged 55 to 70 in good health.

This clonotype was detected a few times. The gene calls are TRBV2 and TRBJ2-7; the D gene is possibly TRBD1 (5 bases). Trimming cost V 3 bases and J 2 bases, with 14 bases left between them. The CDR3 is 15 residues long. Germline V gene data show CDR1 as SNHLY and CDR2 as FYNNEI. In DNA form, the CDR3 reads TGTGCCAGCAGTGATTGGCAGGGTGGGACCTACGAGCAGTACTTC. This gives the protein CASSDWQGGTYEQYF.

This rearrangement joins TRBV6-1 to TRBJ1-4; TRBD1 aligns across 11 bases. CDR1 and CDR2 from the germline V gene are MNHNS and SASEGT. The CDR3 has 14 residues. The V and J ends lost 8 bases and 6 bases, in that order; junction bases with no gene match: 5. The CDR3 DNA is TGTGCCAGCTCCGGGACAGGGGGTCATGAAAAACTGTTTTTT. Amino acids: CASSGTGGHEKLFF.

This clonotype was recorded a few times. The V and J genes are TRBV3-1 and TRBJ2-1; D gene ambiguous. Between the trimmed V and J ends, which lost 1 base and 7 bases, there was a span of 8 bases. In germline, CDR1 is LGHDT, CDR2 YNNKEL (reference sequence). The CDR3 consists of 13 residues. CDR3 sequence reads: CASSQVIWNEQFF. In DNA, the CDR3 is TGTGCCAGCAGCCAAGTTATATGGAATGAGCAGTTCTTC.

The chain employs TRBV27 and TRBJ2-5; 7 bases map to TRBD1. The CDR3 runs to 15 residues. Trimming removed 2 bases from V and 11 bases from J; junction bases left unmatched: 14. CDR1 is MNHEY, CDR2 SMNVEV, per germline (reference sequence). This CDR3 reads CASSLAIGGLGEQYF. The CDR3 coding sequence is TGTGCCAGCAGTTTAGCGATAGGGGGCTTGGGGGAGCAGTACTTC.

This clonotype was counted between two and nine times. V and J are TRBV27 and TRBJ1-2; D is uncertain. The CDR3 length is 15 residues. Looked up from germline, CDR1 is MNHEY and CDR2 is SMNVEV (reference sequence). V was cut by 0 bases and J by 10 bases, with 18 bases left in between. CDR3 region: CASSLSGQEQRYYTF. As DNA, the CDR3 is TGTGCCAGCAGTTTATCCGGCCAGGAGCAACGATACTACACCTTC.

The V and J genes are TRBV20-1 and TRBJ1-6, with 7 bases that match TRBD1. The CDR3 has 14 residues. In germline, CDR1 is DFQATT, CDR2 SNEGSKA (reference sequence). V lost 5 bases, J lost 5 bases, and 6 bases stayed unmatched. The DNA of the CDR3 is TGCAGTGCTGCCATGGGACAGAATAATTCACCCCTCCACTTT. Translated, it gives CSAAMGQNNSPLHF.

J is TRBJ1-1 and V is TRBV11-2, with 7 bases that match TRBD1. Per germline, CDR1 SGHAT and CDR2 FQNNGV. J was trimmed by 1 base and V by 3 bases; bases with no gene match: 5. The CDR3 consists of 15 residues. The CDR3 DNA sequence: TGTGCCAGCAGCTTTCGGACAGGCTCGAACACTGAAGCTTTCTTT. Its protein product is CASSFRTGSNTEAFF.

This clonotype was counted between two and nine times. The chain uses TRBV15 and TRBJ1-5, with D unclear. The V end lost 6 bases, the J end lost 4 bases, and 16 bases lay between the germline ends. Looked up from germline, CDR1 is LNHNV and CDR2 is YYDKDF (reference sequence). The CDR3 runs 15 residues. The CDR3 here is CATSDRKVRNQPQHF. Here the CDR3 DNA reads TGTGCCACCAGTGATAGGAAGGTTCGGAATCAGCCCCAGCATTTT.

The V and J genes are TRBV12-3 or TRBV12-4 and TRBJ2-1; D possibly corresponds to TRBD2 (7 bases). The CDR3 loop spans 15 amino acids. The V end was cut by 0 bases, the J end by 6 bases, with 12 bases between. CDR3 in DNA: TGTGCCAGCAGTTTAGCTCGCGGGGGCACCAATGAGCAGTTCTTC. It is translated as CASSLARGGTNEQFF.

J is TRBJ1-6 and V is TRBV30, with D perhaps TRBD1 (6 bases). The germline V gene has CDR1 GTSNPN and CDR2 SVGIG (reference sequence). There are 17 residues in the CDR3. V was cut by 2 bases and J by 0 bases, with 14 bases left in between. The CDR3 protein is CAWSWPLTGSYNSPLHF. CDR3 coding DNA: TGTGCCTGGAGTTGGCCCTTGACAGGCTCCTATAATTCACCCCTCCACTTT. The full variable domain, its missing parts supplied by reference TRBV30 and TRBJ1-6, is SQTIHQWPATLVQPVGSPLSLECTVEGTSNPNLYWYRQAAGRGLQLLFYSVGIGQISSEVPQNLSASRPQDRQFILSSKKLLLSDSGFYLCAWSWPLTGSYNSPLHFGNGTRLTVT.

This CDR3 is CASSQDPERSSPLHF. CDR3 nucleotide sequence: TGCGCCAGCAGCCAAGATCCGGAAAGGAGTTCACCCCTCCACTTT. The chain is built from TRBV4-1 and TRBJ1-6, with D unresolved. Germline-derived CDR1 and CDR2 are MGHRA and YSYEKL. Between the trimmed V and J ends, which lost 0 bases and 9 bases, there was a span of 12 bases. The CDR3 consists of 15 residues.

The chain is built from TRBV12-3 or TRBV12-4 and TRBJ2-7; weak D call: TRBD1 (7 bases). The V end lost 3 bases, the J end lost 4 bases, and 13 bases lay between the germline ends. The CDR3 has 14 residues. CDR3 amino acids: CASSFQGGEYEQYF. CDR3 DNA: TGTGCCAGCAGTTTTCAGGGGGGCGAGTACGAGCAGTACTTC.

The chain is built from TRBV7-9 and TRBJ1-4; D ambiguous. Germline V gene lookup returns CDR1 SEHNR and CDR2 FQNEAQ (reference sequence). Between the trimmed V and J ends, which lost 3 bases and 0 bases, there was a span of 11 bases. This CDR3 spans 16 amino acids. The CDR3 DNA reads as TGTGCCAGCAGCTTGTACGGGTCCACAACTAATGAAAAACTGTTTTTT. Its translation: CASSLYGSTTNEKLFF.

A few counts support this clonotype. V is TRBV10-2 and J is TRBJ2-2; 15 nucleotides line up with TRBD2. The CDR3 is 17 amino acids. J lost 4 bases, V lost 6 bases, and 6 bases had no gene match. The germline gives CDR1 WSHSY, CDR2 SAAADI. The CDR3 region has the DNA TGCGCCAGCAGCCCCTGGGGACTAGCGGGGGGCACCGGGGAGCTGTTTTTT. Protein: CASSPWGLAGGTGELFF.

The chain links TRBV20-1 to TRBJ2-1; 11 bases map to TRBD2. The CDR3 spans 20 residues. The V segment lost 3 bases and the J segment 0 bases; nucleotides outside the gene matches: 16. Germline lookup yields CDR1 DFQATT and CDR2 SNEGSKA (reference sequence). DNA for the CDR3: TGCAGTGCTAGTGACTCCATTAGCGGGGGGGTCGTCAGCTCCTACAATGAGCAGTTCTTC. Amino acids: CSASDSISGGVVSSYNEQFF.

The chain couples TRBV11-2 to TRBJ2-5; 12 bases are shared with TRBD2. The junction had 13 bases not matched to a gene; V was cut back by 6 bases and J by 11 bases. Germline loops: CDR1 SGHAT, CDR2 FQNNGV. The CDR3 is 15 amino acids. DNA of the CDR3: TGTGCCAGCAGTCCACTAGCGGGGGGCCCGGGGGAGCAGTACTTC. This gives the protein CASSPLAGGPGEQYF.

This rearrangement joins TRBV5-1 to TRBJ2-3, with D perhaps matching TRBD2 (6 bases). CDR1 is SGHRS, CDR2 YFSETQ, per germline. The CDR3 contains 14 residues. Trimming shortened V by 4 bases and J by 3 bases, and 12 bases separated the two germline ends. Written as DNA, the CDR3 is TGCGCCAGCAGCAATGTCGGGGGTACAGATACGCAGTATTTT. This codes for CASSNVGGTDTQYF.

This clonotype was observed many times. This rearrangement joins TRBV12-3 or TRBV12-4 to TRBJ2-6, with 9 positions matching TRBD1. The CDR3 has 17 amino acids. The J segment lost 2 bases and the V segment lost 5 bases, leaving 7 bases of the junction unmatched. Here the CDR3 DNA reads TGTGCCAGCAGTGGGACAGGGAAAGGGACTGGGGCCAACGTCCTGACTTTC. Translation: CASSGTGKGTGANVLTF.

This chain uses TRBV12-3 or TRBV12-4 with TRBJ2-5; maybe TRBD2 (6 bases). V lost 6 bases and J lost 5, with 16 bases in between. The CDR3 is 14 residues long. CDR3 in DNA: TGTGCCAGCAGGGTGACTAGGAGGAGTGAGACCCAGTACTTC. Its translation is CASRVTRRSETQYF.

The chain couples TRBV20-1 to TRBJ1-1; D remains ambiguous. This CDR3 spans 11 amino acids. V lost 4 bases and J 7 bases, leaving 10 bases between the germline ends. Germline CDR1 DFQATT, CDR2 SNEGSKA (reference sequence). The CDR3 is CSAKRVNEAFF. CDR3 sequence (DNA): TGCAGTGCTAAAAGGGTGAATGAAGCTTTCTTT.

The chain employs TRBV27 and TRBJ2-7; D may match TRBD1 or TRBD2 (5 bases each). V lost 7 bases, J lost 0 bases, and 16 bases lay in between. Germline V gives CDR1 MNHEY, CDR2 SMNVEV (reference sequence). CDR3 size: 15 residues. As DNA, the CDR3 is TGTGCCAGCACTCGCCGGGGACGGGACTCCTACGAGCAGTACTTC. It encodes CASTRRGRDSYEQYF.